The rows below give T cell receptor beta chains drawn from one sample of a study of T cell changes during pregnancy in multiple sclerosis. The repertoire was sequenced with immunoSEQ multiplex PCR; TCRdb's copy has only in-frame clones and lacks some. The repertoire holds around 48,000 clones, with about 88% as singletons. Sequenced material: CD4+ T cells from peripheral blood mononuclear cells, taken in the second trimester of pregnancy. The receptors derive from a female donor with multiple sclerosis, enrolled in a pregnancy study. Both conserved end residues are part of each CDR3. The D gene is left open where the match is weak. The size entry is marked missing in some rows and otherwise reads once, few, many or a size class.

v_gene	abundance	d_gene	j_gene	CDR3nt	CDR3aa
TRBV19	-	-	TRBJ2-1	TGTGCCAGTAGTATAAAGCTTAGCGGTTACAATGAGCAGTTCTTC	CASSIKLSGYNEQFF
TRBV6-1	-	TRBD2	TRBJ2-3	TGTGCCAGCAGTGCAGTAGCGGGGCCTAGCACAGATACGCAGTATTTT	CASSAVAGPSTDTQYF
TRBV6-4	once	TRBD2	TRBJ2-1	TGTGCCAGCAGTGAGACTAGCGGGAGCTACAATGAGCAGTTCTTC	CASSETSGSYNEQFF
TRBV10-2	-	-	TRBJ1-5	TGCGCCAGCAGTGAGCTTCGGCAGCCCCAGCATTTT	CASSELRQPQHF
TRBV28	-	TRBD2	TRBJ2-7	TGTGCCAGCAGTTTAGCGGGAGGGCGGAAGCAGTACTTC	CASSLAGGRKQYF
TRBV5-1	once	TRBD1	TRBJ2-7	TGCGCCAGCAGCACCCGGGACAGGGGCCACGAGCAGTACTTC	CASSTRDRGHEQYF
TRBV2	-	-	TRBJ2-5	TGTGCCAGCAGATTAGGGATACTAGTCACGGAGACCCAGTACTTC	CASRLGILVTETQYF
TRBV6-6	-	-	TRBJ2-7	TGTGCCAGCAAGCAGGGCTCCTACGAGCAGTACTTC	CASKQGSYEQYF
TRBV7-3	-	-	TRBJ2-1	TGTGCCAGCAGCCGGGGCCCGCAGGGGGGCAATGAGCAGTTCTTC	CASSRGPQGGNEQFF
TRBV2	-	TRBD1	TRBJ2-3	TGTGCCAGCAGTTACGGACAGGGACGACCTAGCACAGATACGCAGTATTTT	CASSYGQGRPSTDTQYF
TRBV27	-	-	TRBJ2-2	TGTGCCAGCAGCCAGTGGCCCGGGGAGCTGTTTTTT	CASSQWPGELFF
TRBV29-1	once	-	TRBJ2-6	TGCAGCGTGCCCCTCTTAGGGAGCTCTGGGGCCAACGTCCTGACTTTC	CSVPLLGSSGANVLTF
TRBV4-1	-	TRBD2	TRBJ2-7	TGCGCCAGCAGCCAAGGACACGGGACTAGCATTGACGAGCAGTACTTC	CASSQGHGTSIDEQYF
TRBV9	-	-	TRBJ1-2	TGTGCCAGCAGCGTGAAACCGCGGCATGGCTACACCTTC	CASSVKPRHGYTF
TRBV5-1	once	-	TRBJ2-6	TGCGCCAGCAGCTTGTCCCTCTCTGGGGCCAACGTCCTGACTTTC	CASSLSLSGANVLTF
TRBV5-5	-	-	TRBJ1-2	TGTGCCAGCAGCCCGAGCTCGGTAAACTATGGCTACACCTTC	CASSPSSVNYGYTF
TRBV28	-	-	TRBJ1-4	TGTGCCATTCGGGGGGCGGTTAATGAAAAACTGTTTTTT	CAIRGAVNEKLFF
TRBV19	-	TRBD1	TRBJ2-2	TGTGCCAGTACGCCGGGACAGCTGAACACCGGGGAGCTGTTTTTT	CASTPGQLNTGELFF
TRBV6-1	-	TRBD1	TRBJ2-7	TGTGCCAGCAGCGGGACAGGGATTTACGAGCAGTACTTC	CASSGTGIYEQYF
TRBV30	once	TRBD2	TRBJ2-5	TGTGCCTGGAGTGACATAATCGGGACTAGCGGGAGAAAGACCCAGTACTTC	CAWSDIIGTSGRKTQYF
TRBV5-1	-	-	TRBJ2-7	TGCGCCAGCAGCTTTACAGGTGCCTACGAGCAGTACTTC	CASSFTGAYEQYF
TRBV30	-	-	TRBJ1-1	TGTGCCTGGAGTGAGAGATGGAACACTGAAGCTTTCTTT	CAWSERWNTEAFF
TRBV27	-	-	TRBJ2-1	TGTGCCACCATGCCCTTAGGACAAACCACAATTAAGGTGTTCTTC	CATMPLGQTTIKVFF
TRBV5-1	-	TRBD1	TRBJ2-7	TGCGCCAGCAGCCCCAGGTGGACAGGGGTGCACGAGCAGTACTTC	CASSPRWTGVHEQYF
TRBV7-9	-	-	TRBJ1-1	TGTGCCAGCACCGGGGGTCTGAACACTGAAGCTTTCTTT	CASTGGLNTEAFF
TRBV28	-	-	TRBJ2-7	TGTGCCAGCAGTTTAGCGGCGTACGAGCAGTACTTC	CASSLAAYEQYF
TRBV27	few	-	TRBJ2-6	TGTGCCAGCAGTCCCCTACAGGGCTCTGGGGCCAACGTCCTGACTTTC	CASSPLQGSGANVLTF
TRBV19	few	-	TRBJ1-2	TGTGCCAGTAGTATGGGCGGGAAGGACTATGGCTACACCTTC	CASSMGGKDYGYTF
TRBV7-8	-	TRBD1	TRBJ2-5	TGTGCCAGCAGCCCCGGACAGGGATTGGGGACCCAGTACTTC	CASSPGQGLGTQYF
TRBV19	-	-	TRBJ2-5	TGTGCCAGTAGCCCACAGGGTATAGGGGAGACCCAGTACTTC	CASSPQGIGETQYF
TRBV7-8	-	TRBD1	TRBJ2-3	TGTGCCAGCAGCGCACGGGACAGGGGGCGTACAGATACGCAGTATTTT	CASSARDRGRTDTQYF
TRBV5-1	-	TRBD1	TRBJ2-2	TGCGCCAGCGGACCGGGACAGGGAAACACCGGGGAGCTGTTTTTT	CASGPGQGNTGELFF
TRBV30	-	-	TRBJ2-5	TGTGCCTGGGCCCCCTCCGGGTCCCAAGAGACCCAGTACTTC	CAWAPSGSQETQYF
TRBV5-4	-	-	TRBJ2-7	TGTGCCAGCAGCTTGCAGGGGAGAGTAGAGTACTTC	CASSLQGRVEYF
TRBV5-1	-	TRBD2	TRBJ2-2	TGCGCCAGCAGTTTGGGGTTGACTAGCGCGAACACCGGGGAGCTGTTTTTT	CASSLGLTSANTGELFF